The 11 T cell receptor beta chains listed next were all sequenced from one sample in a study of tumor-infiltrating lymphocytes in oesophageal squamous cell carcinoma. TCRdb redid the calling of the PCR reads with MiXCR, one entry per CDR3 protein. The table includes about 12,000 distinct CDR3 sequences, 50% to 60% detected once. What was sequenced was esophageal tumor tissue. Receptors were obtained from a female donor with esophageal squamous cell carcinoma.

This chain's CDR3 is CAINQGNSYNEQFF. In DNA, the CDR3 is TGTGCCATCAATCAGGGAAACTCCTACAATGAGCAGTTCTTC. This chain connects TRBV10-3 to TRBJ2-1; D is perhaps TRBD1 (5 bases). Trimming removed 7 bases from V and 0 bases from J, with 10 bases in between. Germline V gives CDR1 ENHRY, CDR2 SYGVKD. The CDR3 extends over 14 amino acids.

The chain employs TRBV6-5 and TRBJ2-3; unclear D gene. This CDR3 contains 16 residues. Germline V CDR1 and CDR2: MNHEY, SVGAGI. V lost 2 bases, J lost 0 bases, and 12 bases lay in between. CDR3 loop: CASSYPYCTSTDTQYF. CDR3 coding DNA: TGTGCCAGCAGTTACCCTTACTGCACTAGCACAGATACGCAGTATTTT.

The CDR3 sequence is CASSLNGDRGYEQYF. The CDR3 DNA reads as TGTGCCAGCAGCTTAAATGGGGACAGGGGATACGAGCAGTACTTC. The rearrangement joins TRBV11-2 to TRBJ2-7; 10 bases map to TRBD1. CDR1 and CDR2 (germline): SGHAT, FQNNGV. This CDR3 has 15 residues. V was pared by 2 bases and J by 4 bases, with 5 bases of the junction left unmatched.

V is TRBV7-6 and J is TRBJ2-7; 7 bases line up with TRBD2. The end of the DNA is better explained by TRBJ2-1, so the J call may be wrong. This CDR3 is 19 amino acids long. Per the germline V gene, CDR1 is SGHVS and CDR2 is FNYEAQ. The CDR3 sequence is CASNPQDGRSSGSYNEQFF. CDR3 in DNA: TGTGCCAGCAACCCTCAGGACGGGAGGTCTAGCGGCTCCTACAATGAGCAGTTCTTC.

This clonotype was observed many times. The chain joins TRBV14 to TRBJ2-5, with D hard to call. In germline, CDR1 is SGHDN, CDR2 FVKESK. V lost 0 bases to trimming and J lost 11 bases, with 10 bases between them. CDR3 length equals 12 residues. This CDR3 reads CASSQEKAKQYF. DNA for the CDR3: TGTGCCAGCAGCCAAGAAAAAGCTAAGCAGTACTTC.

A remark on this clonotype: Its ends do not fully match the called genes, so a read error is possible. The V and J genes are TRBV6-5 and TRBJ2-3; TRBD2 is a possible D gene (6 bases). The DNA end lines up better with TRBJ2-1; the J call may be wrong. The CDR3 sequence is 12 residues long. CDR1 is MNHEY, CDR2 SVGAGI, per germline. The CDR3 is CATIAPGDEQFF. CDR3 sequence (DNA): TGCGCCACTATAGCACCGGGGGATGAGCAGTTCTTC.

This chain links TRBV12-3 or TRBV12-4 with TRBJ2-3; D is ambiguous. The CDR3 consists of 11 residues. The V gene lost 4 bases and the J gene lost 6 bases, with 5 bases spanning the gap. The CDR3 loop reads CASSSWDTQYF. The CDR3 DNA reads TGTGCCAGCAGTTCGTGGGATACGCAGTATTTT.

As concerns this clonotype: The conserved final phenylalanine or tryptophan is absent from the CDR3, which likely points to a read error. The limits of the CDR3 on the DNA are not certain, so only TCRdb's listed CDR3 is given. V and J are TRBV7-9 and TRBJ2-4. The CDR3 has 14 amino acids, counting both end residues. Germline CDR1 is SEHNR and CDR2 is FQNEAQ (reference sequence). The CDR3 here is CASSPMGNYEQYFG.

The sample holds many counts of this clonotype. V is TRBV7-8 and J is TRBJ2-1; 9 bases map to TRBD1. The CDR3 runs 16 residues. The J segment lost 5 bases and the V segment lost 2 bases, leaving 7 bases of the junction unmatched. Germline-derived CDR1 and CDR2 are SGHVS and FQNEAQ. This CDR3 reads CASSLRGTGINNEQFF. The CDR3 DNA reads TGTGCCAGCAGCTTAAGGGGGACAGGGATCAACAATGAGCAGTTCTTC.

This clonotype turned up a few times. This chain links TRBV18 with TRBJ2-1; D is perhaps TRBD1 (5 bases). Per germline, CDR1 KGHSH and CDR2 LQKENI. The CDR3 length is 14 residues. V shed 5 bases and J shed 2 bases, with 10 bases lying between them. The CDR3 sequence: CASSGRTTYNEQFF. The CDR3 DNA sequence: TGTGCCAGCTCAGGGCGGACAACCTACAATGAGCAGTTCTTC.

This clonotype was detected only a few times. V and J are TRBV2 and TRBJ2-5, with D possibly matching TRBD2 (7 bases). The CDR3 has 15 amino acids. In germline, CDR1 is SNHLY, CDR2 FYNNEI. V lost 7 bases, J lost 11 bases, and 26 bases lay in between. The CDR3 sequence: CASTGASPTRGEQYF. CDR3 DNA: TGTGCCAGCACGGGGGCTAGCCCCACACGGGGGGAGCAGTACTTC.